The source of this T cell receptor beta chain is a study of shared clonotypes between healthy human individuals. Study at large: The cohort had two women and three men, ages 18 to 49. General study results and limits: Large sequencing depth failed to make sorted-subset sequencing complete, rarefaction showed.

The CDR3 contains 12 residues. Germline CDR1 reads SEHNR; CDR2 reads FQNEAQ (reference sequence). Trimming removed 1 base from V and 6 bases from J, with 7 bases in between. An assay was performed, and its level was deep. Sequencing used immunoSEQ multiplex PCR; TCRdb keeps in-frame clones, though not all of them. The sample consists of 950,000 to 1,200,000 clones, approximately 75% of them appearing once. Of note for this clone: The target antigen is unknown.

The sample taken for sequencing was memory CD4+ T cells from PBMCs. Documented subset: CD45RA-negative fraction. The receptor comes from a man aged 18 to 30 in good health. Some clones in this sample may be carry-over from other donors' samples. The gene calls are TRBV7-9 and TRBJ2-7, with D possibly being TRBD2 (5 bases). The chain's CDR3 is CASSLDRGEQYF. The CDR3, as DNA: TGTGCCAGCAGCTTAGACCGGGGCGAGCAGTACTTC. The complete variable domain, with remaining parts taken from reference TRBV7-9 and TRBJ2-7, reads DTGVSQNPRHKITKRGQNVTFRCDPISEHNRLYWYRQTLGQGPEFLTYFQNEAQLEKSRLLSDRFSAERPKGSFSTLEIQRTEQGDSAMYLCASSLDRGEQYFGPGTRLTVT.